The next 21 T cell receptor beta chains were all read from a single sample in a study of T-cell memory formation after mild COVID-19. From the 5' RACE reads, TCRdb called clonotypes with MiXCR, one entry per CDR3 protein. The sample carries about 12,000 distinct CDR3 sequences, 13% to 15% recorded once. The sample comprised PBMCs or a T cell subset sorted from them (not recorded which). Receptor source: a man between 18 and 35 years old who had mild COVID-19 (a few samples of this study predate the infection). Cell type and time point are not known.

This clonotype was seen repeatedly, ten times or more. The V and J genes are TRBV5-6 and TRBJ2-2; maybe TRBD1 (5 bases). Germline assignment: CDR1 SGHDT and CDR2 YYEEEE. With 5 bases removed from V and 6 bases from J, the gap between germline ends came to 5 bases. The CDR3 consists of 11 residues. The CDR3 region has the DNA TGTGCCAGCAGAGGGGCCGGGGAGCTGTTTTTT. Encoded protein: CASRGAGELFF. The variable domain in full, with the rest retrieved from reference TRBV5-6 and TRBJ2-2, is DAGVTQSPTHLIKTRGQQVTLRCSPKSGHDTVSWYQQALGQGPQFIFQYYEEEERQRGNFPDRFSGHQFPNYSSELNVNALLLGDSALYLCASRGAGELFFGEGSRLTVL.

The genes are TRBV7-2 and TRBJ1-2, with TRBD1 matching over 10 bases. Germline V lookup: CDR1 SGHTA, CDR2 FQGNSA. V dropped 6 bases and J dropped 2; count of bases not matched to a gene: 3. This CDR3 contains 14 residues. The CDR3 sequence is CASRPGQGNYGYTF. CDR3 in DNA: TGTGCCAGCAGGCCGGGACAGGGGAACTATGGCTACACCTTC.

This clonotype was picked up many times. The rearrangement links TRBV27 to TRBJ2-7; 7 bases map to TRBD1. The germline V gene has CDR1 MNHEY and CDR2 SMNVEV (reference sequence). Germline trimming cut 6 bases from V and 6 bases from J; bases unmatched to any gene: 14. The length of the CDR3 is 15 residues. CDR3 nucleotides: TGTGCCAGCAGCATCTGGGGGAGCCCAGGGGGCGAGCAGTACTTC. Translated: CASSIWGSPGGEQYF.

This clonotype was detected ten times or more. The chain links TRBV18 to TRBJ1-1; 7 nucleotides line up with TRBD1. J gave up 1 base and V 3 bases, and 8 bases lay outside the gene matches. The germline V gene encodes CDR1 KGHSH and CDR2 LQKENI. The CDR3 spans 16 residues. The CDR3 DNA follows: TGTGCCAGCTCACCGTTGCCGAGACAGGGGAACACTGAAGCTTTCTTT. It yields the protein CASSPLPRQGNTEAFF.

In its sample, this clonotype was seen many times. The rearrangement joins TRBV15 to TRBJ2-3, with D possibly matching TRBD2 (5 bases). Trimming left V 3 bases short and J 11 bases short, with 18 bases between. CDR3 length equals 14 residues. The germline V gene has CDR1 LNHNV and CDR2 YYDKDF (reference sequence). The CDR3 DNA reads TGTGCCACCAGCAGGCCCCCGATCGGGAAGGTGCAGTATTTT. The encoded protein is CATSRPPIGKVQYF.

The chain employs TRBV7-2 and TRBJ2-5, with TRBD2 as a possible D gene (5 bases). Trimming shortened V by 5 bases and J by 6 bases, and 13 bases separated the two germline ends. Looked up from germline, CDR1 is SGHTA and CDR2 is FQGNSA. CDR3 length equals 13 residues. The CDR3 loop is CASSPTSSQTQYF. As DNA, the CDR3 is TGTGCCAGCAGCCCTACTAGTTCACAGACCCAGTACTTC.

This clonotype came up a few times. The chain is built from TRBV28 and TRBJ1-1, with D tentatively TRBD1 (5 bases). The germline CDR1 and CDR2 sequences are MDHEN and SYDVKM. This CDR3 has 15 residues. Trimming removed 5 bases at V and 4 bases at J, with 17 bases between. CDR3 coding DNA: TGTGCCAGCAGTCCCTCTTGGGGCGGGGGCACTGAAGCTTTCTTT. Encoded protein: CASSPSWGGGTEAFF. The whole variable domain, remainder taken from reference TRBV28 and TRBJ1-1, is DVKVTQSSRYLVKRTGEKVFLECVQDMDHENMFWYRQDPGLGLRLIYFSYDVKMKEKGDIPEGYSVSREKKERFSLILESASTNQTSMYLCASSPSWGGGTEAFFGQGTRLTVV.

This clonotype was counted at least ten times. The rearrangement uses TRBV7-9 and TRBJ1-6, with 8 bases lining up with TRBD1. The CDR3 spans 15 residues. J gave up 7 bases and V 2 bases, and 4 bases lay outside the gene matches. CDR1 is SEHNR and CDR2 is FQNEAQ in the germline V gene (reference sequence). The chain's CDR3 is CASSLRTGRNSPLHF. CDR3 coding DNA: TGTGCCAGCAGCTTAAGGACAGGGCGAAATTCACCCCTCCACTTT.

This clonotype was seen many times. The chain links TRBV6-2 or TRBV6-3 to TRBJ1-5; no clear D gene. This CDR3 is 14 amino acids long. From germline, CDR1 is MNHEY and CDR2 SVGEGT. V dropped 5 bases and J dropped 5 bases, with 13 bases sitting between them. CDR3 nucleotide sequence: TGTGCCAGCAGTAACCTGGACGGTCATCAGCCCCAGCATTTT. It translates to CASSNLDGHQPQHF.

The chain is built from TRBV5-1 and TRBJ2-2, with D uncertain. This CDR3 is 15 amino acids long. V shed 4 bases and J shed 6 bases, with 16 bases lying between them. Germline CDR1 and CDR2: SGHRS and YFSETQ. CDR3 DNA: TGCGCCAGCAGCGCCGGGCCAGATAGTGCCGGGGAGCTGTTTTTT. Its translation is CASSAGPDSAGELFF.

This clonotype showed up many times. The chain joins TRBV7-6 to TRBJ1-1; no reliable D call. The V and J ends lost 0 bases and 2 bases respectively, with 10 bases between them. This CDR3 region has 15 residues. From germline, CDR1 is SGHVS and CDR2 FNYEAQ. The CDR3 sequence: CASSLAFRLNTEAFF. For the CDR3, the DNA is TGTGCCAGCAGCTTAGCGTTTCGTCTAAACACTGAAGCTTTCTTT.

This clonotype has just a few counts. The chain recombines TRBV5-4 with TRBJ1-1, with a possible D match to TRBD1 (5 bases). Germline V gene lookup returns CDR1 SGHNT and CDR2 YYREEE (reference sequence). The germline V and J ends were trimmed by 4 bases and 5 bases, with 12 bases remaining between them. CDR3 length: 13 residues. Here the CDR3 DNA reads TGTGCCAGCAGCCGGGGGGACCGGACTGAAGCTTTCTTT. It translates to CASSRGDRTEAFF.

This rearrangement joins TRBV5-1 to TRBJ1-1; TRBD1 might be the D (6 bases). The CDR3 totals 14 residues. Trimming left V 1 base short and J 4 bases short, with 11 bases between. CDR1 is SGHRS, CDR2 YFSETQ, per germline. The CDR3 here is CASSLTGWGTEAFF. CDR3 DNA: TGCGCCAGCAGCTTGACAGGGTGGGGCACTGAAGCTTTCTTT.

This clonotype was observed at least ten times. The V call is TRBV12-3 or TRBV12-4, the J call TRBJ1-5, with a possible D match to TRBD1 (6 bases). V gave up 7 bases and J gave up 2 bases, with 9 bases separating them. The CDR3 extends over 13 amino acids. The CDR3 bases are TGTGCCAGCAAGGGGGGTGGCAATCAGCCCCAGCATTTT. Amino acids: CASKGGGNQPQHF.

The chain employs TRBV29-1 and TRBJ2-1; a weak D match, TRBD2 (6 bases). Germline CDR1 reads SQVTM; CDR2 reads ANQGSEA. The CDR3 totals 13 residues. V was cut by 5 bases and J by 8 bases, with 16 bases left in between. CDR3 nucleotides: TGCAGCGTTACCCCAGGGAGGTACGATGAGCAGTTCTTC. Its translation is CSVTPGRYDEQFF.

This clonotype occurred a few times. The chain couples TRBV29-1 to TRBJ2-5; possible D gene TRBD2, 5 bases. Germline V lookup: CDR1 SQVTM, CDR2 ANQGSEA. CDR3 length equals 14 residues. V was pared by 0 bases and J by 7 bases, with 15 bases between. The CDR3 DNA is TGCAGCGTTGAAGAGTGGACCGAAGAGGGGACCCAGTACTTC. Translated: CSVEEWTEEGTQYF. Looking up the rest from reference TRBV29-1 and TRBJ2-5 gives the full variable domain: SAVISQKPSRDICQRGTSLTIQCQVDSQVTMMFWYRQQPGQSLTLIATANQGSEATYESGFVIDKFPISRPNLTFSTLTVSNMSPEDSSIYLCSVEEWTEEGTQYFGPGTRLLVL.

This clonotype appeared many times. J is TRBJ2-7 and V is TRBV5-1, with D perhaps assigned TRBD1 or TRBD2 (6 bases each). Trimming left V 1 base short and J 2 bases short, with 13 bases between. This CDR3 contains 15 residues. Germline loops: CDR1 SGHRS, CDR2 YFSETQ. The CDR3, as DNA: TGCGCCAGCAGCTTGAGGGGGGCCCTAACCTACGAGCAGTACTTC. It specifies CASSLRGALTYEQYF.

The V and J genes are TRBV6-5 and TRBJ2-7, with 10 bases aligning to TRBD2. The CDR3 runs 15 residues. V lost 5 bases, J lost 1 base, and 5 bases stayed unmatched. The germline CDR1 and CDR2 sequences are MNHEY and SVGAGI. CDR3 bases: TGTGCCAGCAGTCCTAGCGGGGGTGGTTCCTACGAGCAGTACGTC. Its translation is CASSPSGGGSYEQYV.

The V call is TRBV12-3 or TRBV12-4, the J call TRBJ1-1; possible D gene TRBD1, 5 bases. The length of the CDR3 is 14 residues. The germline V and J ends were trimmed by 6 bases and 3 bases, with 14 bases remaining between them. CDR3 sequence (DNA): TGTGCCAGCAGGGATGGGACTTCTGACACTGAAGCTTTCTTT. Amino acids: CASRDGTSDTEAFF.

A few counts support this clonotype. The CDR3 reads CSVEDGGSDTQYF. In DNA form, the CDR3 reads TGCAGCGTTGAAGATGGGGGCTCGGATACGCAGTATTTT. The gene calls are TRBV29-1 and TRBJ2-3; possibly TRBD1 for D (6 bases). Deletions cut 0 bases from V and 6 bases from J, with 10 bases between. This CDR3 region has 13 residues. Germline V lookup: CDR1 SQVTM, CDR2 ANQGSEA.

This clonotype was observed many times. The chain employs TRBV4-1 and TRBJ2-2; 8 bases match TRBD1. In germline, CDR1 is MGHRA, CDR2 YSYEKL. The V gene end was trimmed by 0 bases and the J gene end by 5 bases; junction bases not matched to a gene: 8. This CDR3 spans 17 amino acids. The CDR3 region is CASSQDPQGDFTGELFF. The CDR3 nucleotides read TGCGCCAGCAGCCAAGACCCACAGGGGGACTTTACCGGGGAGCTGTTTTTT.